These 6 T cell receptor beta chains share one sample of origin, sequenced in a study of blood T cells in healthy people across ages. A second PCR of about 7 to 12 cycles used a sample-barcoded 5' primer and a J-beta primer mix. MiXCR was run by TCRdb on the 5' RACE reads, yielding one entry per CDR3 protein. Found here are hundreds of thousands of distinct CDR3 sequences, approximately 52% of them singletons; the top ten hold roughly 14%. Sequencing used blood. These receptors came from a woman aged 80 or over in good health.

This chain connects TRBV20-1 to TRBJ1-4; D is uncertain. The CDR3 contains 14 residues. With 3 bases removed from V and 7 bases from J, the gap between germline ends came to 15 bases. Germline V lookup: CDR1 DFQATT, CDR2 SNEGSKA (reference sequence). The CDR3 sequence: CSASRTDGIEKLFF. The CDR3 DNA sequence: TGCAGTGCTAGTCGGACGGACGGTATTGAAAAACTGTTTTTT.

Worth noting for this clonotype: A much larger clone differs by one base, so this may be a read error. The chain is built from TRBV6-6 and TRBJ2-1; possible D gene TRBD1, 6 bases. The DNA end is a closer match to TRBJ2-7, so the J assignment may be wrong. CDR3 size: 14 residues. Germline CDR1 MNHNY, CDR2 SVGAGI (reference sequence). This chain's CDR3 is CASSRRRGDNEQYF. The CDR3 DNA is TGTGCCAGCAGTCGCCGGAGAGGGGACAATGAGCAGTACTTC.

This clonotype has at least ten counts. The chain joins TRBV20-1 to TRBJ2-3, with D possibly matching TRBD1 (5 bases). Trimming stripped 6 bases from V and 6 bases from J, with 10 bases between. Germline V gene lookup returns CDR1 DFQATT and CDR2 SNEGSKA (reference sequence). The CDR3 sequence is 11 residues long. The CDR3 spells CSAGQSDTQYF. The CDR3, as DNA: TGCAGTGCGGGGCAGTCGGATACGCAGTATTTT.

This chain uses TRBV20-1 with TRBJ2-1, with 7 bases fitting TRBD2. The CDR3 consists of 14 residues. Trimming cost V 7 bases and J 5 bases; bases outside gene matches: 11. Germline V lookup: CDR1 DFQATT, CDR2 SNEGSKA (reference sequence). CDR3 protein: CSGFRRELNNEQFF. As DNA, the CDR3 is TGCAGTGGGTTCCGGCGGGAGCTCAACAATGAGCAGTTCTTC.

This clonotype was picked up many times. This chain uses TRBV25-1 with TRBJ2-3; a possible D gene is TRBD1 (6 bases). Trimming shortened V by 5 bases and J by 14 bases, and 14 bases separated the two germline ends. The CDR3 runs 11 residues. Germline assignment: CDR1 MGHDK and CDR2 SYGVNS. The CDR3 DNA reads TGTGCCAGCAGTCAGGGGTGGCTTCGGTATTTT. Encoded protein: CASSQGWLRYF.

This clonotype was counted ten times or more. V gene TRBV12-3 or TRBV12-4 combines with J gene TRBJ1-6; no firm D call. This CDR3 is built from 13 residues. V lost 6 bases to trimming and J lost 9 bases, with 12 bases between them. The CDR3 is CASREVAFSPLHF. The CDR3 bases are TGTGCCAGCAGAGAGGTGGCTTTTTCACCCCTCCACTTT.